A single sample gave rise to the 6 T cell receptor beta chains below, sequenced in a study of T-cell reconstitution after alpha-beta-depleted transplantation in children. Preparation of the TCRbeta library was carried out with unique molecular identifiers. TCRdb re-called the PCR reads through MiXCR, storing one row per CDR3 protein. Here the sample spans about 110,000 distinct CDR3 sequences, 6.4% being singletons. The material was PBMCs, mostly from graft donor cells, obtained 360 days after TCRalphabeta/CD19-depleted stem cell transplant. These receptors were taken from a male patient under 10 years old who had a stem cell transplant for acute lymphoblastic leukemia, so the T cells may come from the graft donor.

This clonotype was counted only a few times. CDR3 residues: CASRSRGVETQYF. In DNA, the CDR3 is TGTGCCAGCAGGTCCAGGGGAGTGGAGACCCAGTACTTC. V and J are TRBV6-2 or TRBV6-3 and TRBJ2-5; weak D call: TRBD1 (6 bases). The CDR3 is 13 amino acids. Trimming took off 6 bases at V and 5 bases at J, with 13 bases between the two ends. Germline CDR1 MNHEY, CDR2 SVGEGT.

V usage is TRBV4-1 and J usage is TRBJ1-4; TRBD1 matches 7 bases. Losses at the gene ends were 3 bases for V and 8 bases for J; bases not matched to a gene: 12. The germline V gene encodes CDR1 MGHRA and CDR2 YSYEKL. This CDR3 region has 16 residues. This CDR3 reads CASSHLGQAGQEKLFF. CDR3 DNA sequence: TGCGCCAGCAGCCACCTCGGACAGGCAGGACAAGAAAAACTGTTTTTT.

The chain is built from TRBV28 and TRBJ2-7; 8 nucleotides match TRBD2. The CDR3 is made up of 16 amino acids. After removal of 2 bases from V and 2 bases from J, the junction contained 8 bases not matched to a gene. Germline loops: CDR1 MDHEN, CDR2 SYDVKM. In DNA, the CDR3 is TGTGCCAGCAGTTTACAGCGGGGGCTGGGGACCTACGAGCAGTACTTC. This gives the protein CASSLQRGLGTYEQYF.

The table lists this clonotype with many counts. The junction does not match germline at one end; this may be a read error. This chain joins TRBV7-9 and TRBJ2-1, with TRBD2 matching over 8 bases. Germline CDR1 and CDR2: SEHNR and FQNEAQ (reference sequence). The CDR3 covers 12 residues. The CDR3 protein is CVSQLADNEQFF. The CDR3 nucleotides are TGTGTCAGCCAACTAGCGGACAATGAGCAGTTCTTC.

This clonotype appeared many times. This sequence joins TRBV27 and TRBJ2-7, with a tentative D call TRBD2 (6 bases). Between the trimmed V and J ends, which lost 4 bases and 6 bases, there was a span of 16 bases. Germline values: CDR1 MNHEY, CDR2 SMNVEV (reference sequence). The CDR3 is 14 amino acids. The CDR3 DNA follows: TGTGCCAGCAGTTCCGGACTAAGGGTGGTCGAGCAGTACTTC. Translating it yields CASSSGLRVVEQYF.

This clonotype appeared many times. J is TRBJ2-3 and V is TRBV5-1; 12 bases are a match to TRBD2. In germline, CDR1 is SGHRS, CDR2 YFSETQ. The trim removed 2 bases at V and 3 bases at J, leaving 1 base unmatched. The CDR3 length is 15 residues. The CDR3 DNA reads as TGCGCCAGCAGCTTACTAGCGGGAGGAACAGATACGCAGTATTTT. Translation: CASSLLAGGTDTQYF.